The 3 T cell receptor beta chains listed next were all sequenced from one sample in a study. One entry per CDR3 protein results from TCRdb running MiXCR on the 5' RACE reads. Of thousands of distinct CDR3 sequences in the sample, 73% were seen once. Treg sorting used a CD4+CD25+CD127-/low gate. Sample: tumor-infiltrating Tregs sorted from the breast tumor. These receptors came from a female donor with breast cancer.

This chain connects TRBV29-1 to TRBJ1-1; D gene uncertain. This CDR3 has 12 residues. Germline lookup yields CDR1 SQVTM and CDR2 ANQGSEA. Deletions cut 7 bases from V and 4 bases from J, with 13 bases between. The CDR3 region is CSARVLGTEAFF. The CDR3 bases are TGCAGCGCCCGGGTTTTAGGCACTGAAGCTTTCTTT.

V is TRBV4-2 and J is TRBJ2-5; 10 nucleotides match TRBD2. The CDR3 loop spans 15 amino acids. The germline V gene encodes CDR1 LGHNA and CDR2 YNFKEQ. After removal of 8 bases from V and 2 bases from J, the junction contained 8 bases not matched to a gene. The CDR3 loop is CASSRTSGSQETQYF. DNA for the CDR3: TGTGCCAGCTCTCGGACTAGCGGCAGTCAAGAGACCCAGTACTTC.

This clonotype was found a few times. This sequence joins TRBV9 and TRBJ2-7, with 10 nucleotides matching TRBD1. This CDR3 is built from 15 residues. Germline trimming cut 4 bases from V and 8 bases from J; bases unmatched to any gene: 12. Germline V gene sequence: CDR1 SGDLS, CDR2 YYNGEE. Here the CDR3 DNA reads TGTGCCAGCAGCCCCCAGACAGGGGGCGCGAACAAGCAGTACTTC. Its translation is CASSPQTGGANKQYF.